This TCR beta chain was recovered during a study of T cell responses to AZD1222 COVID-19 vaccine. Concerning this clone itself: Antigen: not known.

Germline V gene lookup returns CDR1 SGHVS and CDR2 FQNEAQ. This CDR3 region has 17 residues. Trimming removed 5 bases at V and 6 bases at J, with 22 bases between. General study results and limits: Breadth and depth of Spike-specific TCRs rose after two AZD1222 doses. After the peak T cell response, and only then, were repertoires sampled.

Sequencing used immunoSEQ multiplex PCR; TCRdb keeps in-frame clones, though not all of them. The repertoire holds some 120,000 clones, nearly 90% seen once, with roughly 5.7% in the top ten. The receptor was derived from an adult who received the AZD1222 COVID-19 vaccine. The chain recombines TRBV7-8 with TRBJ1-4, with D unclear. Source: peripheral blood, taken 28 days after the second AZD1222 dose. The CDR3 spells CASSPTRHRESHEKLFF. CDR3 coding DNA: TGTGCCAGCAGCCCGACCCGACATAGGGAAAGCCATGAAAAACTGTTTTTT.